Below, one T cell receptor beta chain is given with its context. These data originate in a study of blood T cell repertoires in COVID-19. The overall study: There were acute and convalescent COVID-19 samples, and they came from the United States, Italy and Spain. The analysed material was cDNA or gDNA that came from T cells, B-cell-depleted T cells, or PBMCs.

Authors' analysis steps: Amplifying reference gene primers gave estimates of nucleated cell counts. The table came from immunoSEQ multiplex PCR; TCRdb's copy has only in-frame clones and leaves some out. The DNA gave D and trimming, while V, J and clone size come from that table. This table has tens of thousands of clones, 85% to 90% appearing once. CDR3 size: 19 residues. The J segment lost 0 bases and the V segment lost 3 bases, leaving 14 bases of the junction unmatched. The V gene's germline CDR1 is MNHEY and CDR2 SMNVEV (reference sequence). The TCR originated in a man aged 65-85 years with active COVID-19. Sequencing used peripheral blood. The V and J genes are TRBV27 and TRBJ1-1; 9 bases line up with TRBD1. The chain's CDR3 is CASSLYRGRTWGVNTEAFF. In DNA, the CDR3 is TGTGCCAGCAGTTTGTACAGGGGGCGGACATGGGGAGTGAACACTGAAGCTTTCTTT.